Included here is one T cell receptor beta chain sequence, with context. The antigen is undetermined. This sample is part of a study of beta chain features in type 1 diabetes. Populations isolated by sorting all had purity greater than 95%. V was cut by 5 bases and J by 5 bases, with 15 bases left in between. CDR1 is MGHDK, CDR2 SYGVNS, per germline. This CDR3 is built from 15 residues. Notes on the study in general: Relative to healthy donors, patients appeared to have naive, central memory and Treg TCRB repertoires that were more similar. At VDJ recombination sites, type 1 diabetes patients had fewer insertions and more deleted nucleotides. Cells with high TCR expression could be over-represented by cDNA sequencing.

The isolated RNA, all of it, was reverse transcribed, so expressed TCRB transcripts were what got sequenced. Assay used: immunoSEQ multiplex PCR; TCRdb lists only in-frame clones, some missing. The sample carries around 280,000 clones, around 7.8% recorded once. Material for sequencing was central memory CD4+ T cells from blood. The TCR sequence derives from a woman aged 18-35 years in good health. The chain uses TRBV25-1 and TRBJ1-4; D remains ambiguous. For the CDR3, the DNA is TGTGCCAGCAGTCTACGACGGCTCCAGAATGAAAAACTGTTTTTT. This gives the protein CASSLRRLQNEKLFF.